The rows below give T cell receptor beta chains drawn from one sample of a study of OX40 agonist ivuxolimab in advanced cancers. Data came from immunoSEQ multiplex PCR; TCRdb stores just in-frame clones and leaves some out. The sample has tens of thousands of clones, roughly 85% seen once; the top ten hold approximately 2.3%. The specimen comprised CD4+ or CD8+ T cells sorted from blood, sampled in a trial of the OX40 agonist ivuxolimab. The receptors originated from an adult with an advanced solid tumor such as melanoma, head and neck, liver or kidney cancer. The CDR3 runs from the conserved cysteine through the conserved F or W. D genes are given only for firm matches. Where a row states a size, it is once, few, many or the class of an expanded clone; other rows omit it.

V gene,clone size,J gene,D gene,CDR3 DNA,CDR3 protein
TRBV21-1,-,TRBJ2-1,-,TGTGCCAGCAGCAAAGGAACCCCCCCAAGCTCCTACAATGAGCAGTTCTTC,CASSKGTPPSSYNEQFF
TRBV6-1,-,TRBJ1-3,-,TGTGCCAGCCCACCAGACCGAAACTCTGGAAACACCATATATTTT,CASPPDRNSGNTIYF
TRBV30,few,TRBJ1-1,-,TGTGCCTGGAGTCCGGGGGGCGGTGAAGCTTTCTTT,CAWSPGGGEAFF
TRBV4-2,-,TRBJ2-7,-,TGTGCCAGCAGCCAAGATCAGGGGCCGTCCTACGAGCAGTACTTC,CASSQDQGPSYEQYF
TRBV2,-,TRBJ1-6,TRBD1,TGTGCCAGCAGCGTGACAGGGCCCTATAATTCACCCCTCCACTTT,CASSVTGPYNSPLHF
TRBV2,-,TRBJ1-2,-,TGTGCCAGCAACGTTAAGCAAGACTATGGCTACACCTTC,CASNVKQDYGYTF
TRBV5-1,-,TRBJ1-2,-,TGCGCCAGCAGGGGATCGAGCTATGGCTACACCTTC,CASRGSSYGYTF
TRBV7-9,once,TRBJ1-4,TRBD1,TGTGCCAGCAGTGGATCGGGACAGTATAATGAAAAACTGTTTTTT,CASSGSGQYNEKLFF
TRBV5-8,once,TRBJ1-4,-,TGTGCCAGCAGCTTCGGGGGGCAGACTAATGAAAAACTGTTTTTT,CASSFGGQTNEKLFF
TRBV7-9,-,TRBJ2-5,-,TGTGCCAGCAGCTTACTAGGACGGAGAAGCTTCTACCAAGAGACCCAGTACTTC,CASSLLGRRSFYQETQYF
TRBV11-1,once,TRBJ2-1,-,TGTGCCAGCAGCAACTTCGAGGAGCAGTTCTTC,CASSNFEEQFF
TRBV7-2,-,TRBJ1-2,-,TGTGCCAGCAGCCGACATCAGGAGAACTATGGCTACACCTTC,CASSRHQENYGYTF
TRBV5-6,-,TRBJ1-1,-,TGTGCCAGCAGCTTGAGTCGGGGAATAACCACTGAAGCTTTCTTT,CASSLSRGITTEAFF
TRBV30,-,TRBJ1-5,TRBD1,TGTGCCTGGCAGGGGGCTGGCAATCAGCCCCAGCATTTT,CAWQGAGNQPQHF
TRBV4-1,-,TRBJ2-3,TRBD1,TGCGCCAGCAGCCAACCGAGACAGGGGGCGCGAGGAGATACGCAGTATTTT,CASSQPRQGARGDTQYF
TRBV7-6,-,TRBJ2-2,-,TGTGCCAGCAGTCAAGTCCGTCAGGGCCTACCGAACACCGGGGAGCTGTTTTTT,CASSQVRQGLPNTGELFF
TRBV27,-,TRBJ1-1,-,TGTGCCAGCAGTTTAGAAGGCCCGGGTTTGTCTGAAGCTTTCTTT,CASSLEGPGLSEAFF
TRBV19,few,TRBJ1-5,-,TGTGCCAGTAGTACCGGACAGTTCAATCAGCCCCAGCATTTT,CASSTGQFNQPQHF